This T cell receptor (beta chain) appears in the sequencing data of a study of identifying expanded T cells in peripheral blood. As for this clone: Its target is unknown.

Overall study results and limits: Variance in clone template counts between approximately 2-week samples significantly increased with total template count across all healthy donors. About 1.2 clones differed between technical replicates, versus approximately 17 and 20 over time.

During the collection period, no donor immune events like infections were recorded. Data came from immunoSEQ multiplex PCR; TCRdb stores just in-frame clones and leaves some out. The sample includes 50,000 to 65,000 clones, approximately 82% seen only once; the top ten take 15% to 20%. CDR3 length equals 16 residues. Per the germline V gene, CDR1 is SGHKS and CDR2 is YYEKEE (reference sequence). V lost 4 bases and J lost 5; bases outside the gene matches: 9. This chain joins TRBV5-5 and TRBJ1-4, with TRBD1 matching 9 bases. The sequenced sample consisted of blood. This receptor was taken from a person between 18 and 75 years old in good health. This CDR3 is CASSVGTGHKNEKLFF. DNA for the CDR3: TGTGCCAGCAGCGTCGGGACAGGGCATAAAAATGAAAAACTGTTTTTT.